The T cell receptor (beta chain) described here comes from a study of T cells in Graves' hyperthyroidism and ophthalmopathy. Study-level findings and limits: Researchers found most expanded thyroid clonotypes above 0.001 in blood as well.

Active moderate-to-severe ophthalmopathy, Clinical Activity Score at least 3, NOSPECS at least 4, under 3 months' duration. Trimming cost V 6 bases and J 4 bases, with 21 bases left between them. This CDR3 is 16 amino acids long. Germline V lookup: CDR1 MNHNS, CDR2 SASEGT. This clonotype was counted at least ten times. Antigen: not known. Amplification of TCR beta CDR3 regions used RNA as the template. The study used the HTBI primer set for a first-round RT-PCR of the TCR CDR3. Via MiXCR, TCRdb re-called the multiplex PCR reads, giving one row per CDR3 protein. The sample carries approximately 690,000 distinct CDR3 sequences, more than 20% recorded once.

The chain combines TRBV6-1 with TRBJ1-1; the D is unclear. This sequence originates from a man between 25 and 39 years old with Graves' ophthalmopathy. The sample consisted of blood. CDR3 bases: TGTGCCAGCAGCCCACGAGGGCTGACGGGTGGCACTGAAGCTTTCTTT. It translates to CASSPRGLTGGTEAFF.